The 24 T cell receptor beta chains below come from one sample, sequenced in a study of blood T cells in healthy people across ages. Combining a sample-barcoded 5' primer with a J-beta primer mix, a second PCR ran for roughly 6 to 12 cycles. TCRdb used MiXCR to reprocess the 5' RACE reads, holding one entry per CDR3 protein. The sample has 1.5 million to 2 million distinct CDR3 sequences, almost 35% seen once. Sequencing input: blood. The receptors shown here come from a woman in her twenties or thirties in good health.

CDR3 in amino acids: CASSYSGGRARETQYF. The CDR3 nucleotides are TGTGCCAGCAGTTACAGCGGCGGGAGGGCCAGAGAGACCCAGTACTTC. This sequence joins TRBV6-5 and TRBJ2-5; 9 positions match TRBD2. CDR3 length: 16 amino acids. Trimming cost V 2 bases and J 4 bases; bases outside gene matches: 8. Germline V CDR1 and CDR2: MNHEY, SVGAGI.

V and J are TRBV19 and TRBJ1-1, with 11 bases lining up with TRBD1. The CDR3 length is 17 residues. The V gene's germline CDR1 is LNHDA and CDR2 SQIVND (reference sequence). V gave up 4 bases and J gave up 4 bases; unmatched junction bases: 11. The CDR3 DNA is TGTGCCAGTAGTAAGGACAGGGGGCTTGTGTTGGGCACTGAAGCTTTCTTT. It encodes CASSKDRGLVLGTEAFF. The full variable domain, rest sourced from reference TRBV19 and TRBJ1-1, is DGGITQSPKYLFRKEGQNVTLSCEQNLNHDAMYWYRQDPGQGLRLIYYSQIVNDFQKGDIAEGYSVSREKKESFPLTVTSAQKNPTAFYLCASSKDRGLVLGTEAFFGQGTRLTVV.

To note about this clonotype: Given a much more abundant clone one base away, this may be a read error. The genes are TRBV28 and TRBJ2-7; D is ambiguous. CDR1 is MDHEN and CDR2 is SYDVKM in the germline V gene. This CDR3 has 13 amino acids. The CDR3 spells CASSFESSYVQYF. Written as DNA, the CDR3 is TGTGCCAGCAGTTTTGAGAGCTCCTACGTGCAGTACTTC.

The V call is TRBV5-1, the J call TRBJ2-5, with 7 nucleotides matching TRBD2. The CDR3 spans 15 residues. With V trimmed by 4 bases and J by 3 bases, 9 bases remained unmatched. CDR1 is SGHRS, CDR2 YFSETQ, per germline. The CDR3 sequence: CASSPRGLVEETQYF. In DNA, the CDR3 is TGCGCCAGCAGCCCTCGAGGACTAGTCGAAGAGACCCAGTACTTC.

A few counts support this clonotype. The chain employs TRBV20-1 and TRBJ2-1; the match to TRBD1 covers 9 bases. V dropped 3 bases and J dropped 9; count of bases not matched to a gene: 15. Germline V gene lookup returns CDR1 DFQATT and CDR2 SNEGSKA (reference sequence). The CDR3 totals 16 residues. Written as DNA, the CDR3 is TGCAGTGCTAGCTATACTGGGACAGGGAGAGTCGGTGAGCAGTTCTTC. It specifies CSASYTGTGRVGEQFF.

This clonotype was detected only a few times. This sequence joins TRBV2 and TRBJ2-2; no reliable D call. CDR1 and CDR2 (germline): SNHLY, FYNNEI. The V end lost 6 bases, the J end lost 7 bases, and 9 bases lay between the germline ends. This CDR3 region has 12 residues. The CDR3 region is CASSLGDGELFF. For the CDR3, the DNA is TGTGCCAGCAGCCTCGGCGACGGGGAGCTGTTTTTT.

The V gene is TRBV4-2, the J gene TRBJ2-5; D gene ambiguous. V was shortened by 2 bases and J by 1 base, with 17 bases between the two germline ends. The CDR3 sequence is 17 residues long. Germline V gene lookup returns CDR1 LGHNA and CDR2 YNFKEQ. This chain's CDR3 is CASSQPLRSRSQETQYF. In DNA, the CDR3 is TGTGCCAGCAGCCAACCCCTTCGGAGTCGGTCCCAAGAGACCCAGTACTTC.

The chain is built from TRBV5-1 and TRBJ1-2; no definite D call. Per the germline V gene, CDR1 is SGHRS and CDR2 is YFSETQ. The V gene lost 2 bases and the J gene lost 3 bases, with 14 bases spanning the gap. CDR3 length equals 15 residues. CDR3 in DNA: TGCGCCAGCAGCTTACTGTCCTCCTTTTACTATGGCTACACCTTC. Translated: CASSLLSSFYYGYTF.

The V call is TRBV20-1, the J call TRBJ2-5, with no clear D. The CDR3 runs to 18 residues. The germline V and J ends were trimmed by 0 bases and 4 bases, with 24 bases remaining between them. The germline V gene encodes CDR1 DFQATT and CDR2 SNEGSKA (reference sequence). The CDR3 DNA is TGCAGTGCTAGAGACCGAAGGCAGAGCGTTCCAGGCGGAGAGACCCAGTACTTC. It codes for CSARDRRQSVPGGETQYF.

The V and J genes are TRBV27 and TRBJ2-5; TRBD1 matches at 7 bases. V lost 7 bases, J lost 1 base, and 3 bases stayed unmatched. The germline gives CDR1 MNHEY, CDR2 SMNVEV (reference sequence). This CDR3 contains 13 residues. In nucleotides, the CDR3 is TGTGCCAGCAATGACAGGGCCCAAGAGACCCAGTACTTC. Translated, it gives CASNDRAQETQYF.

The chain carries TRBV27 and TRBJ1-1; no reliable D call. Per the germline V gene, CDR1 is MNHEY and CDR2 is SMNVEV (reference sequence). The CDR3 contains 15 residues. Trimming removed 2 bases from V and 0 bases from J, with 10 bases in between. In DNA, the CDR3 is TGTGCCAGCAGTTTACGACTAGGGTTGAACACTGAAGCTTTCTTT. Translated: CASSLRLGLNTEAFF.

The chain carries TRBV28 and TRBJ2-2; a possible D gene is TRBD2 (5 bases). The CDR3 runs 15 residues. Trimming took 2 bases from V and 3 from J, leaving 10 bases between them. The germline gives CDR1 MDHEN, CDR2 SYDVKM. CDR3 loop: CASSLTRPDTGELFF. The CDR3 nucleotides are TGTGCCAGCAGTTTAACTAGGCCCGACACCGGGGAGCTGTTTTTT.

This chain uses TRBV20-1 with TRBJ2-7; no definite D call. The germline V gene encodes CDR1 DFQATT and CDR2 SNEGSKA (reference sequence). Trimming took 3 bases from V and 5 from J, leaving 23 bases between them. This CDR3 has 16 amino acids. This CDR3 reads CSARDLRNPKLHEQYF. Written as DNA, the CDR3 is TGCAGTGCTAGGGACCTCCGTAACCCTAAACTCCACGAGCAGTACTTC.

This clonotype came up a few times. This sequence joins TRBV6-5 and TRBJ2-3; perhaps TRBD2 as D (6 bases). This CDR3 has 14 amino acids. Trimming stripped 5 bases from V and 4 bases from J, with 13 bases between. The germline gives CDR1 MNHEY, CDR2 SVGAGI. CDR3 region: CASSPGWGADTQYF. The CDR3 DNA is TGTGCCAGCAGTCCAGGATGGGGGGCAGATACGCAGTATTTT.

The chain joins TRBV5-1 to TRBJ2-7; D might be TRBD1 (5 bases). The CDR3 has 13 amino acids. Trimming shortened V by 4 bases and J by 3 bases, and 11 bases separated the two germline ends. CDR1 SGHRS and CDR2 YFSETQ come from the germline V gene. CDR3 coding DNA: TGCGCCAGCAGCCAGCTGGACAACTACGAGCAGTACTTC. Its protein is CASSQLDNYEQYF.

This clonotype occurred a few times. The chain's CDR3 is CASTFRVMGSNQPQHF. Here the CDR3 DNA reads TGTGCCAGCACCTTCAGGGTTATGGGCAGCAATCAGCCCCAGCATTTT. The chain is built from TRBV12-3 or TRBV12-4 and TRBJ1-5; D is perhaps TRBD1 (5 bases). Between the trimmed V and J ends, which lost 7 bases and 1 base, there was a span of 17 bases. The CDR3 sequence is 16 residues long.

The rearrangement joins TRBV4-1 to TRBJ1-5; D is uncertain. V was clipped by 0 bases and J by 5 bases, with 11 bases between them. This CDR3 has 15 amino acids. The germline V gene encodes CDR1 MGHRA and CDR2 YSYEKL. The CDR3: CASSQDKRYDQPQHF. DNA of the CDR3: TGCGCCAGCAGCCAAGATAAGCGGTACGATCAGCCCCAGCATTTT.

The chain uses TRBV2 and TRBJ1-1; D unclear. The CDR3 contains 14 residues. Germline CDR1 SNHLY, CDR2 FYNNEI. V lost 6 bases to trimming and J lost 0 bases, with 11 bases between them. In nucleotides, the CDR3 is TGTGCCAGCAGAACGGATCCTATGAACACTGAAGCTTTCTTT. Its translation: CASRTDPMNTEAFF.

CDR3 sequence reads: CASIIGGSPYNEQFF. In nucleotides, the CDR3 is TGTGCCAGCATTATCGGGGGGAGCCCCTACAATGAGCAGTTCTTC. The chain links TRBV28 to TRBJ2-1; 7 positions agree with TRBD2. V was clipped by 7 bases and J by 2 bases; unmatched bases: 8. CDR1 is MDHEN, CDR2 SYDVKM, per germline. This CDR3 is 15 amino acids long.

This chain connects TRBV2 to TRBJ2-7; 14 bases map to TRBD2. The trim removed 6 bases at V and 5 bases at J, leaving 9 bases unmatched. Germline loops: CDR1 SNHLY, CDR2 FYNNEI. The CDR3 contains 16 residues. The CDR3 DNA reads TGTGCCAGCAGCCGTCTGGGACTAGCGGGAGTAGACGAGCAGTACTTC. It encodes CASSRLGLAGVDEQYF.

The chain links TRBV12-3 or TRBV12-4 to TRBJ2-2, with a weak D call TRBD1 (6 bases). The CDR3 runs to 15 residues. Between the trimmed V and J ends, which lost 6 bases and 5 bases, there was a span of 16 bases. CDR3 in amino acids: CASREQGIITGELFF. In nucleotides, the CDR3 is TGTGCCAGCAGAGAACAGGGTATAATTACCGGGGAGCTGTTTTTT.

V gene TRBV30 combines with J gene TRBJ1-2, with 7 bases fitting TRBD1. Germline V gives CDR1 GTSNPN, CDR2 SVGIG (reference sequence). The V segment lost 5 bases and the J segment 5 bases; nucleotides outside the gene matches: 2. The CDR3 totals 11 residues. CDR3 DNA: TGTGCCTGGTTACAGGGGTATGGCTACACCTTC. It encodes CAWLQGYGYTF.

This clonotype turned up a few times. V and J are TRBV3-1 and TRBJ2-3, with a tentative D call TRBD2 (5 bases). CDR3 size: 15 residues. V was shortened by 4 bases and J by 5 bases, with 16 bases between the two germline ends. Germline assignment: CDR1 LGHDT and CDR2 YNNKEL (reference sequence). The CDR3 nucleotides are TGTGCCAGCAGCCGGGCGGGCTTAGGAGGAGATACGCAGTATTTT. As protein: CASSRAGLGGDTQYF.

The chain couples TRBV5-5 to TRBJ1-2, with a tentative D call TRBD1 (5 bases). The CDR3 length is 13 residues. Germline assignment: CDR1 SGHKS and CDR2 YYEKEE (reference sequence). Trimming left V 0 bases short and J 10 bases short, with 13 bases between. Here the CDR3 reads CASSLANRDYYTF. CDR3 DNA: TGTGCCAGCAGCTTGGCCAATAGGGACTACTACACCTTC.